The present T cell receptor beta chain was sequenced within a study of blood T cell repertoires in COVID-19. Study details: PBMCs, B-cell-depleted T cells, or T cells provided the cDNA or gDNA that made up the material.

This clone turned up a few times. In the study's own analysis: Quantification of nucleated cells was approximated via reference gene primer amplification. Sequenced by immunoSEQ multiplex PCR; TCRdb stores in-frame clones only, minus some. The DNA was the basis for D and trimming; V, J and clone size are from that table. The sample has fewer than 25,000 clones, around 81% seen once. The CDR3 contains 16 residues. After removal of 1 base from V and 5 bases from J, the junction contained 5 bases not matched to a gene. Germline V gene sequence: CDR1 MGHRA, CDR2 YSYEKL. The TCR comes from a man in his 70s with acute or convalescent COVID-19. Material for sequencing was peripheral blood. This sequence joins TRBV4-1 and TRBJ2-5, with TRBD1 matching 12 bases. The CDR3 sequence is CASSQAGTGGSETQYF. DNA for the CDR3: TGCGCCAGCAGCCAAGCCGGGACAGGGGGCTCCGAGACCCAGTACTTC.